This TCR beta chain is drawn from a study of cytomegalovirus exposure and HLA in healthy donors. Germline V CDR1 and CDR2: SNHLY, FYNNEI. There are 14 residues in the CDR3. Trimming removed 6 bases from V and 4 bases from J; junction bases left unmatched: 6. The PCR ran on 60 Vbeta and 13 Jbeta primers. Libraries were prepared by immunoSEQ multiplex PCR; TCRdb keeps only in-frame clonotypes and omits some of them. The sample contains about 160,000 clones, about three quarters of which appear only once. The clonotype was recovered from a female donor in good health and CMV-seronegative. The V and J genes are TRBV2 and TRBJ1-3; TRBD1 aligns across 7 bases. Sequencing input: PBMCs. This chain's CDR3 is CASSQTGPGNTIYF. CDR3 DNA sequence: TGTGCCAGCAGCCAGACAGGGCCAGGAAACACCATATATTTT.